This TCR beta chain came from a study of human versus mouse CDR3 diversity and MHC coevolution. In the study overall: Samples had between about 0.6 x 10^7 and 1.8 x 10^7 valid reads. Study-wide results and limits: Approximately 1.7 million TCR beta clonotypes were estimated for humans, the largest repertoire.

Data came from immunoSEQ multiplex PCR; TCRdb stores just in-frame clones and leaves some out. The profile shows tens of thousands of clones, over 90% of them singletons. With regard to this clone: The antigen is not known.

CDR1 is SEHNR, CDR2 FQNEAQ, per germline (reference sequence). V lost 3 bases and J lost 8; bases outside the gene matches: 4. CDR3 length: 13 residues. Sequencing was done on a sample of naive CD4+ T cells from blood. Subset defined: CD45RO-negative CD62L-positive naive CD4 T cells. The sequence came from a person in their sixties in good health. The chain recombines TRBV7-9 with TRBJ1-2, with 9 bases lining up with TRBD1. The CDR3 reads CASSFGDREGYTF. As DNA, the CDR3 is TGTGCCAGCAGCTTTGGGGACAGGGAGGGCTACACCTTC. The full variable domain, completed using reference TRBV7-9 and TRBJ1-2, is DTGVSQNPRHKITKRGQNVTFRCDPISEHNRLYWYRQTLGQGPEFLTYFQNEAQLEKSRLLSDRFSAERPKGSFSTLEIQRTEQGDSAMYLCASSFGDREGYTFGSGTRLTVV.